The rows below give T cell receptor beta chains drawn from one sample of a study of T cells after yellow fever vaccination. TCRdb ran MiXCR on the 5' RACE reads and lists one entry per CDR3 protein. There are 300,000 to 350,000 distinct CDR3 sequences in the sample; about 4.5% occur only once, and 15% to 20% lies in the top ten. The sequenced sample was PBMCs, obtained 15 days after the yellow fever booster vaccination. The receptors were sampled from a man aged 18 to 29 who received the YFV17D yellow fever vaccine. CDR3s include the opening cysteine and the closing phenylalanine or tryptophan. Each record gives: J gene, V gene, CDR3 protein.

j_call: TRBJ2-3; v_call: TRBV29-1; cdr3_aa: CSVPGQTRVTDTQYF
j_call: TRBJ2-3; v_call: TRBV9; cdr3_aa: CASTVGGPTSTDTQYF
j_call: TRBJ2-5; v_call: TRBV5-1; cdr3_aa: CASSLAGPQETQYF
j_call: TRBJ1-2; v_call: TRBV12-3/TRBV12-4; cdr3_aa: CASSWRVDGYTF
j_call: TRBJ1-5; v_call: TRBV3-1; cdr3_aa: CASSPGTGAIQPQHF
j_call: TRBJ2-1; v_call: TRBV20-1; cdr3_aa: CSALIGGGNEQFF
j_call: TRBJ2-4; v_call: TRBV6-5; cdr3_aa: CASSYYRGGNIQYF
j_call: TRBJ2-3; v_call: TRBV20-1; cdr3_aa: CSASRASGAADTQYF
j_call: TRBJ1-5; v_call: TRBV7-2; cdr3_aa: CASSYRGMQPQHF
j_call: TRBJ1-1; v_call: TRBV28; cdr3_aa: CASSLWAGWTTEAFF
j_call: TRBJ2-3; v_call: TRBV6-2/TRBV6-3; cdr3_aa: CASRQGAVNADTQYF
j_call: TRBJ2-1; v_call: TRBV27; cdr3_aa: CASSLAHAGNEQFF
j_call: TRBJ1-2; v_call: TRBV7-3; cdr3_aa: CASSLTASYGYTF
j_call: TRBJ2-1; v_call: TRBV6-5; cdr3_aa: CASSILAGGHNEQFF
j_call: TRBJ2-3; v_call: TRBV12-3/TRBV12-4; cdr3_aa: CASSLLGGLTDTQYF
j_call: TRBJ1-1; v_call: TRBV6-1; cdr3_aa: CASKAPNTNTEAFF
j_call: TRBJ2-1; v_call: TRBV5-1; cdr3_aa: CASQLTGGTYNEQFF
j_call: TRBJ2-7; v_call: TRBV4-2; cdr3_aa: CASSPASGTGRTYEQYF
j_call: TRBJ2-2; v_call: TRBV5-1; cdr3_aa: CASTQGYGGELFF
j_call: TRBJ2-3; v_call: TRBV5-6; cdr3_aa: CASSSGPLTDTQYF
j_call: TRBJ2-1; v_call: TRBV12-3/TRBV12-4; cdr3_aa: CASSPPWGSDEQFF
j_call: TRBJ1-2; v_call: TRBV7-2; cdr3_aa: CASSTSWDYGYTF
j_call: TRBJ2-3; v_call: TRBV6-2/TRBV6-3; cdr3_aa: CASSRARSGGTTDTQYF
j_call: TRBJ2-1; v_call: TRBV5-1; cdr3_aa: CASSFRGGHNEQFF
j_call: TRBJ1-2; v_call: TRBV20-1; cdr3_aa: CSAGDRGVGYGYTF
j_call: TRBJ2-5; v_call: TRBV7-6; cdr3_aa: CASSSGQNQETQYF
j_call: TRBJ1-2; v_call: TRBV20-1; cdr3_aa: CSAPPGGAGENYGYTF
j_call: TRBJ1-1; v_call: TRBV10-3; cdr3_aa: CAISESSRGGTEAFF
j_call: TRBJ1-4; v_call: TRBV12-3/TRBV12-4; cdr3_aa: CASRLASTGGKLFF